One and the same sample provided the 20 T cell receptor beta chains below, sequenced in a study of T cell clonality in common variable immunodeficiency. Method: immunoSEQ multiplex PCR; TCRdb's copy keeps in-frame clones and lacks some. Observed in the sample are roughly 60,000 clones, none of them singletons. The sequenced sample was peripheral blood mononuclear cells. Source of these receptors: a person aged 18 to 75 in good health.

This clone occurred many times. The sequence runs out 3 residues before the end of the CDR3; the remainder is reconstructed from the germline J gene. V gene TRBV6-1 combines with J gene TRBJ1-2, with D perhaps TRBD1 (6 bases). The V and J ends lost 4 bases and 2 bases respectively, with 11 bases between them. This CDR3 is 14 amino acids long. Looked up from germline, CDR1 is MNHNS and CDR2 is SASEGT. The chain's CDR3 is CASSADRTNYGYTF. CDR3 bases read: TGTGCCAGCAGTGCCGACAGGACCAACTATGGC.

The sample holds many counts of this clone. The CDR3 end is not reached by the read, which stops 3 residues before it; the germline J gene fills it in. The chain recombines TRBV3-1 (or the pseudogene TRBV3-2) with TRBJ2-7; TRBD2 matches at 10 bases. The CDR3 is 15 amino acids. Germline CDR1 and CDR2: LGHDT and YNNKEL (reference sequence). With V trimmed by 5 bases and J by 4 bases, 8 bases remained unmatched. CDR3 amino acids: CASSSSLAGEYEQYF. Partial CDR3 DNA: TGTGCCAGCAGCTCCTCCCTAGCGGGAGAATACGAG.

In this sample, this clone turned up many times. The read is 3 residues too short to cover the CDR3 end, so that end is filled in from the germline J gene. The chain couples TRBV6-1 to TRBJ1-2; 7 bases are shared with TRBD1. Germline V gene data show CDR1 as MNHNS and CDR2 as SASEGT. Losses at the gene ends were 1 base for V and 6 bases for J; bases not matched to a gene: 5. The CDR3 spans 14 residues. The CDR3 here is CASSEERGTDGYTF. The part of the CDR3 DNA that was read is TGTGCCAGCAGTGAAGAAAGGGGGACAGATGGC.

In its sample, this clone was seen many times. Sequencing ends 3 residues short of the CDR3 end; the germline J gene provides the rest. J is TRBJ2-5 and V is TRBV20-1, with 11 bases that match TRBD1. With 5 bases clipped from V and 5 bases from J, the junction kept 16 bases outside the gene matches. The CDR3 extends over 17 amino acids. Germline assignment: CDR1 DFQATT and CDR2 SNEGSKA (reference sequence). CDR3 region: CSAYRHRDRGILETQYF. The covered CDR3 bases are TGCAGTGCTTACAGACACCGGGACAGGGGGATCCTCGAGACC.

This clone was found many times. The CDR3 goes on 3 residues after the read ends, and that part is filled in from the germline J gene. This chain connects TRBV19 to TRBJ2-5; D remains unclear. CDR1 is LNHDA, CDR2 SQIVND, per germline (reference sequence). This CDR3 contains 16 residues. V was pared by 3 bases and J by 1 base, with 15 bases between. CDR3 bases read: TGTGCCAGTAGTATTTACGAGCGTCAATGCCAAGAGACC. Translated: CASSIYERQCQET. The CDR3 reads in full as CASSIYERQCQETQYF.

This clone has a count of ten or more. The read ends 3 residues early relative to the CDR3; the germline J gene fills the gap. The chain has TRBV7-6 and TRBJ2-7; D might be TRBD2 (7 bases). The CDR3 has 16 residues. V lost 1 base and J 5 bases, leaving 18 bases between the germline ends. Looked up from germline, CDR1 is SGHVS and CDR2 is FNYEAQ. CDR3 residues: CASSLVFRGAGNEQYF. The CDR3 bases that were read are TGTGCCAGCAGCTTAGTTTTTCGGGGGGCCGGAAACGAG. Full variable domain (missing parts from reference TRBV7-6 and TRBJ2-7): GAGVSQSPRYKVTKRGQDVALRCDPISGHVSLYWYRQALGQGPEFLTYFNYEAQQDKSGLPNDRFSAERPEGSISTLTIQRTEQRDSAMYRCASSLVFRGAGNEQYFGPGTRLTVT.

This clone showed up many times. The read terminates 3 residues ahead of where the CDR3 ends, so the germline J gene completes it. The chain couples TRBV10-1 to TRBJ2-1; D might be TRBD2 (6 bases). CDR3 length: 13 residues. Trimming removed 9 bases from V and 6 bases from J, with 15 bases in between. The germline V gene encodes CDR1 WNHNN and CDR2 SYGVQD (reference sequence). CDR3 protein: CARRRGKGNEQFF. The sequenced CDR3 bases are TGCGCCAGGAGGCGGGGAAAGGGCAATGAG.

Only a few counts were recorded for this clone. The missing CDR3 end, 3 residues past where the read stops, is filled in from the germline J gene. V and J are TRBV19 and TRBJ1-5; D unresolved. Between the trimmed V and J ends, which lost 6 bases and 7 bases, there was a span of 10 bases. Germline V gives CDR1 LNHDA, CDR2 SQIVND (reference sequence). This CDR3 is 12 amino acids long. CDR3 region: CASSWVGQPQHF. The DNA read from the CDR3 is TGTGCCAGTAGCTGGGTAGGGCAGCCC.

Many counts were recorded for this clone. The read terminates 3 residues ahead of where the CDR3 ends, so the germline J gene completes it. J is TRBJ2-3 and V is TRBV20-1; 9 positions match TRBD2. Trimming cost V 6 bases and J 3 bases; bases outside gene matches: 7. This CDR3 contains 14 residues. Per the germline V gene, CDR1 is DFQATT and CDR2 is SNEGSKA (reference sequence). The CDR3: CSAPSGRTTDTQYF. CDR3 DNA (partial): TGCAGTGCACCCAGCGGGAGGACAACAGATACG.

A word on this clone: The CDR3 is cut off 3 residues early in the read; its end comes from the germline J gene. This rearrangement joins TRBV2 to TRBJ2-2, with 13 nucleotides matching TRBD2. The CDR3 runs to 16 residues. With 7 bases clipped from V and 2 bases from J, the junction kept 4 bases outside the gene matches. Germline lookup yields CDR1 SNHLY and CDR2 FYNNEI. The CDR3 reads CASTGTSGTNTGELFF. The CDR3 DNA, read in part, is TGTGCCAGCACTGGGACTAGCGGGACTAACACCGGGGAG.

The sample holds many counts of this clone. With the read ending 3 residues before the CDR3 end, the germline J gene is used to fill in that end. The J gene is TRBJ2-5, the V gene TRBV5-1; 10 bases are a match to TRBD1. Germline loops: CDR1 SGHRS, CDR2 YFSETQ. The CDR3 has 15 residues. The V segment lost 2 bases and the J segment 3 bases; nucleotides outside the gene matches: 4. This CDR3 reads CASSFSGTGEETQYF. The CDR3 DNA, read in part, is TGCGCCAGCAGCTTTTCCGGGACAGGGGAAGAGACC.

This clone was counted ten times or more. The read stops 3 residues short of the end of the CDR3; the missing end is completed from the germline J gene. The chain links TRBV2 to TRBJ2-2; 9 bases are shared with TRBD2. The CDR3 covers 15 residues. V shed 7 bases, J shed 4 bases, and the junction held 7 bases outside the gene matches. Germline-derived CDR1 and CDR2 are SNHLY and FYNNEI. This CDR3 is CASKKSGGPTGELFF. CDR3 DNA, as far as it was read: TGTGCCAGCAAGAAGAGCGGGGGGCCCACCGGGGAG. The whole variable domain, remainder taken from reference TRBV2 and TRBJ2-2, is EPEVTQTPSHQVTQMGQEVILRCVPISNHLYFYWYRQILGQKVEFLVSFYNNEISEKSEIFDDQFSVERPDGSNFTLKIRSTKLEDSAMYFCASKKSGGPTGELFFGEGSRLTVL.

This clone has at least ten counts. The read terminates 3 residues before the CDR3 end, so the remaining end is supplied by the germline J gene. The rearrangement uses TRBV2 and TRBJ1-5; D is ambiguous. Per germline, CDR1 SNHLY and CDR2 FYNNEI. Trimming removed 2 bases from V and 5 bases from J, with 10 bases in between. The CDR3 has 14 residues. The sequenced CDR3 bases are TGTGCCAGCAGTGAACGGGGTTCGGATCAGCCC. This encodes CASSERGSDQP. The full CDR3 protein reads CASSERGSDQPQHF.

This clone was observed a handful of times. The CDR3 extends 3 residues past the end of the read, so its final part is completed from the germline J gene. The chain has TRBV7-3 and TRBJ2-3, with 7 nucleotides matching TRBD1. V lost 0 bases and J lost 1; bases outside the gene matches: 10. The CDR3 has 18 amino acids. CDR1 is SGHTA, CDR2 FQGTGA, per germline. The CDR3 here is CASSLTGTGAQGTDTQYF. Partial CDR3 DNA: TGTGCCAGCAGCTTAACTGGCACAGGGGCCCAGGGCACAGATACG.

The sample holds many counts of this clone. The CDR3 is cut off 3 residues early in the read; its end comes from the germline J gene. The chain combines TRBV15 with TRBJ2-3; D is possibly TRBD2 (5 bases). V was trimmed by 0 bases and J by 2 bases, leaving 9 bases between them. The CDR3 spans 15 residues. Germline values: CDR1 LNHNV, CDR2 YYDKDF (reference sequence). CDR3 residues: CATSRDWRATDTQYF. The CDR3 DNA, read in part, is TGTGCCACCAGCAGAGATTGGCGGGCCACAGATACG.

This clone was recorded a few times. CDR3 sequence: CAWIIGDRGLYGQYF. Partial CDR3 DNA: TGTGCCTGGATTATTGGGGACAGGGGATTATATGGT. The V call is TRBV30, the J call TRBJ2-4; 10 bases match TRBD1. The read halts 3 residues ahead of the CDR3 end, with the missing end drawn from the germline J gene. This CDR3 is built from 15 residues. In germline, CDR1 is GTSNPN, CDR2 SVGIG (reference sequence).

This clone was counted many times. At one of its ends the junction is not consistent with the germline gene, which may arise from a read error. The sequenced CDR3 bases are TGCGCCAGCAGCCAAGGACAGGGATCCTACGAG. This sequence encodes CASSQGQGSYE. In full, the CDR3 reads CASSQGQGSYEQYF. The chain joins TRBV4-2 to TRBJ2-7; the match to TRBD1 covers 8 bases. The sequenced fragment ends 3 residues before the CDR3 boundary, so the rest is inferred from the germline J gene. CDR1 is LGHNA and CDR2 is YNFKEQ in the germline V gene. CDR3 length: 14 residues.

This clone was seen many times. CDR3 in amino acids: CASSLPYTGNTGELFF. The CDR3 bases that were read are TGCGCCAGCAGCTTGCCCTACACAGGGAACACCGGGGAG. J is TRBJ2-2 and V is TRBV5-1; possible D gene TRBD1, 5 bases. The read terminates 3 residues ahead of where the CDR3 ends, so the germline J gene completes it. Trimming removed 1 base from V and 1 base from J, with 11 bases in between. CDR1 and CDR2 (germline): SGHRS, YFSETQ. The CDR3 sequence is 16 residues long. The variable domain in full, with the rest retrieved from reference TRBV5-1 and TRBJ2-2, is KAGVTQTPRYLIKTRGQQVTLSCSPISGHRSVSWYQQTPGQGLQFLFEYFSETQRNKGNFPGRFSGRQFSNSRSEMNVSTLELGDSALYLCASSLPYTGNTGELFFGEGSRLTVL.

This clone was seen repeatedly, ten times or more. The read is 3 residues too short to cover the CDR3 end, so that end is filled in from the germline J gene. The rearrangement links TRBV4-1 to TRBJ1-1, with D unclear. The CDR3 has 13 residues. CDR1 and CDR2 from the germline V gene are MGHRA and YSYEKL. Trimming shortened V by 0 bases and J by 1 base, and 3 bases separated the two germline ends. The sequenced part of the CDR3 DNA is TGCGCCAGCAGCCAAGACTGGAACACTGAA. Its translation: CASSQDWNTE. The full CDR3 sequence reads CASSQDWNTEAFF.

There are many counts of this clone. The read is 3 residues too short to cover the CDR3 end, so that end is filled in from the germline J gene. The chain carries TRBV19 and TRBJ2-3; 12 bases map to TRBD2. The CDR3 extends over 15 amino acids. The junction had 2 bases not matched to a gene; V was cut back by 1 base and J by 6 bases. Germline V gene sequence: CDR1 LNHDA, CDR2 SQIVND (reference sequence). The CDR3 bases that were read are TGTGCCAGTAGTATAGTCGGGACTAGCGGGGATACG. Its translation: CASSIVGTSGDT. The CDR3 reads in full as CASSIVGTSGDTQYF.